Presented here are 25 T cell receptor beta chains from one specimen sequenced in a study of blood T cell repertoires in COVID-19. The assay was immunoSEQ multiplex PCR, and TCRdb's table has in-frame clones only and misses some. The sample has around 300,000 clones, around 89% seen once. Material: PBMCs or T cells enriched from blood (not recorded which). These receptors were collected from a woman aged 18-30 years who had recovered from COVID-19.

This clone was recorded once. J is TRBJ2-2 and V is TRBV5-4; the D gene is possibly TRBD1 (5 bases). This CDR3 has 15 amino acids. Germline lookup yields CDR1 SGHNT and CDR2 YYREEE (reference sequence). Trimming left V 4 bases short and J 1 base short, with 11 bases between. This CDR3 is CASSPETVNTGELFF. The CDR3 nucleotides read TGTGCCAGCAGCCCGGAGACAGTGAACACCGGGGAGCTGTTTTTT. Based on the CDR3 plus reference TRBV5-4 and TRBJ2-2, the full variable domain is ETGVTQSPTHLIKTRGQQVTLRCSSQSGHNTVSWYQQALGQGPQFIFQYYREEENGRGNFPPRFSGLQFPNYSSELNVNALELDDSALYLCASSPETVNTGELFFGEGSRLTVL.

The rearrangement joins TRBV29-1 to TRBJ1-4; 7 positions agree with TRBD1. The V gene's germline CDR1 is SQVTM and CDR2 ANQGSEA. The CDR3 extends over 13 amino acids. The V gene end was trimmed by 4 bases and the J gene end by 8 bases; junction bases not matched to a gene: 7. The CDR3 DNA is TGCAGCGTTGGAGGCAGGGGGAGAGAAAAACTGTTTTTT. Translation gives CSVGGRGREKLFF. Together with reference TRBV29-1 and TRBJ1-4, the CDR3 gives the full variable domain: SAVISQKPSRDICQRGTSLTIQCQVDSQVTMMFWYRQQPGQSLTLIATANQGSEATYESGFVIDKFPISRPNLTFSTLTVSNMSPEDSSIYLCSVGGRGREKLFFGSGTQLSVL.

The chain links TRBV5-1 to TRBJ1-1; 7 bases match TRBD1. This CDR3 comprises 15 residues. V shed 0 bases and J 2 bases; nucleotides not matched to a gene: 4. Germline V CDR1 and CDR2: SGHRS, YFSETQ. The CDR3 spells CASSLGTGFNTEAFF. The CDR3 DNA follows: TGCGCCAGCAGCTTGGGGACAGGATTTAACACTGAAGCTTTCTTT.

This chain joins TRBV6-5 and TRBJ2-3, with D perhaps TRBD1 (6 bases). Germline V gene sequence: CDR1 MNHEY, CDR2 SVGAGI. The CDR3 runs 12 residues. Trimming stripped 6 bases from V and 9 bases from J, with 13 bases between. The CDR3 reads CASSETGQTQYF. CDR3 sequence (DNA): TGTGCCAGCAGCGAGACAGGTCAAACGCAGTATTTT.

V is TRBV10-3 and J is TRBJ2-5; no reliable D call. There are 14 residues in the CDR3. Germline-derived CDR1 and CDR2 are ENHRY and SYGVKD. The germline V and J ends were trimmed by 0 bases and 6 bases, with 11 bases remaining between them. The CDR3 protein is CAISESNSAQTQYF. CDR3 nucleotides: TGTGCCATCAGTGAGTCAAACAGTGCACAGACCCAGTACTTC.

In this sample, this clone turned up once. The chain recombines TRBV28 with TRBJ1-2; no reliable D call. The CDR3 totals 15 residues. CDR1 and CDR2 (germline): MDHEN, SYDVKM. V was pared by 3 bases and J by 4 bases, with 15 bases between. For the CDR3, the DNA is TGTGCCAGCAGTTTGAAGGGCACCCGGGGCTATGGCTACACCTTC. It codes for CASSLKGTRGYGYTF.

V usage is TRBV9 and J usage is TRBJ2-3, with a tentative D call TRBD1 (6 bases). V lost 4 bases and J lost 0, with 12 bases in between. The CDR3 is made up of 15 amino acids. Germline loops: CDR1 SGDLS, CDR2 YYNGEE. The CDR3 DNA follows: TGTGCCAGCAGCTTCGGGACAAGTAGCACAGATACGCAGTATTTT. Translated, it gives CASSFGTSSTDTQYF.

V usage is TRBV28 and J usage is TRBJ1-1; no reliable D call. The germline V and J ends were trimmed by 6 bases and 7 bases, with 12 bases remaining between them. CDR1 MDHEN and CDR2 SYDVKM come from the germline V gene. The CDR3 sequence is 12 residues long. DNA of the CDR3: TGTGCCAGCAGAGACCCTAGTCGTGAAGCTTTCTTT. It specifies CASRDPSREAFF.

J is TRBJ1-4 and V is TRBV9; 7 bases line up with TRBD1. The V and J ends lost 4 bases and 5 bases, in that order; junction bases with no gene match: 11. The CDR3 runs 16 residues. Germline-derived CDR1 and CDR2 are SGDLS and YYNGEE. The CDR3 DNA sequence: TGTGCCAGCAGCCCCCATACGACAGGGTGGAATGAAAAACTGTTTTTT. This sequence encodes CASSPHTTGWNEKLFF. The full variable domain, in which reference TRBV9 and TRBJ1-4 provide the parts outside the CDR3, is DSGVTQTPKHLITATGQRVTLRCSPRSGDLSVYWYQQSLDQGLQFLIQYYNGEERAKGNILERFSAQQFPDLHSELNLSSLELGDSALYFCASSPHTTGWNEKLFFGSGTQLSVL.

V usage is TRBV28 and J usage is TRBJ1-4; D is ambiguous. Trimming cost V 3 bases and J 8 bases, with 19 bases left between them. The CDR3 loop spans 16 amino acids. Germline assignment: CDR1 MDHEN and CDR2 SYDVKM. CDR3 bases: TGTGCCAGCAGTTTCCAACAGCCCGCTTTAGAGGAAAAACTGTTTTTT. Protein: CASSFQQPALEEKLFF.

This chain joins TRBV27 and TRBJ1-2; TRBD1 aligns across 8 bases. Trimming removed 5 bases from V and 4 bases from J; junction bases left unmatched: 9. The CDR3 runs 15 residues. The germline V gene has CDR1 MNHEY and CDR2 SMNVEV (reference sequence). CDR3 amino acids: CASSVTGALIYGYTF. CDR3 nucleotide sequence: TGTGCCAGCAGTGTGACAGGGGCTTTAATCTATGGCTACACCTTC.

The V gene is TRBV7-8, the J gene TRBJ2-7; TRBD1 agrees at 7 bases. This CDR3 has 16 residues. Looked up from germline, CDR1 is SGHVS and CDR2 is FQNEAQ. V lost 3 bases to trimming and J lost 4 bases; unmatched junction nucleotides: 12. The DNA for the CDR3 is TGTGCCAGCAGCTTCGGTTCAAGAGACAGGGCGTACGAGCAGTACTTC. Protein product: CASSFGSRDRAYEQYF.

The chain uses TRBV4-2 and TRBJ2-3; TRBD2 agrees at 11 bases. The CDR3 runs 17 residues. Germline V gene lookup returns CDR1 LGHNA and CDR2 YNFKEQ. The V gene end was trimmed by 4 bases and the J gene end by 2 bases; junction bases not matched to a gene: 8. The CDR3 nucleotides are TGTGCCAGCAGCCGAGGCCAGACTAGCGGGGTCACAGATACGCAGTATTTT. It is translated as CASSRGQTSGVTDTQYF.

The chain has TRBV5-1 and TRBJ2-3; TRBD1 matches 9 bases. The CDR3 length is 15 residues. After removal of 4 bases from V and 0 bases from J, the junction contained 3 bases not matched to a gene. Looked up from germline, CDR1 is SGHRS and CDR2 is YFSETQ. The CDR3 bases are TGCGCCAGCAGCAGGGGGACAGGGAGCACAGATACGCAGTATTTT. Protein product: CASSRGTGSTDTQYF.

The chain couples TRBV6-5 to TRBJ1-2, with TRBD1 identical over 7 bases. Germline CDR1 MNHEY, CDR2 SVGAGI. The CDR3 length is 15 residues. The junction had 10 bases not matched to a gene; V was cut back by 4 bases and J by 5 bases. The CDR3 here is CASSSSAQGRYGYTF. The DNA for the CDR3 is TGTGCCAGCAGTTCCTCAGCACAGGGGAGGTATGGCTACACCTTC.

The CDR3 nucleotides are TGCGCCAGCAGCACAGGACAGGGTCCCTATGGCTACACCTTC. As protein: CASSTGQGPYGYTF. This sequence joins TRBV5-1 and TRBJ1-2, with 8 bases that match TRBD1. Trimming removed 4 bases from V and 4 bases from J; junction bases left unmatched: 6. From germline, CDR1 is SGHRS and CDR2 YFSETQ. The CDR3 sequence is 14 residues long.

V is TRBV19 and J is TRBJ1-5; D is uncertain. The CDR3 is 16 residues long. The V end was cut by 6 bases, the J end by 0 bases, with 15 bases between. Germline CDR1 is LNHDA and CDR2 is SQIVND (reference sequence). CDR3 loop: CASRILSVHSNQPQHF. In DNA, the CDR3 is TGTGCCAGTAGGATACTGTCGGTCCATAGCAATCAGCCCCAGCATTTT.

V usage is TRBV28 and J usage is TRBJ1-2; tentatively, D is TRBD1 (6 bases). In germline, CDR1 is MDHEN, CDR2 SYDVKM. V lost 3 bases to trimming and J lost 3 bases, with 14 bases between them. CDR3 length equals 15 residues. The CDR3 DNA is TGTGCCAGCAGTTTGGGCAGGGGCGGTGACTATGGCTACACCTTC. It specifies CASSLGRGGDYGYTF.

This clone came up a few times. The chain combines TRBV7-9 with TRBJ2-7; perhaps TRBD2 as D (5 bases). V lost 2 bases, J lost 0 bases, and 20 bases lay in between. The CDR3 runs to 18 residues. CDR1 and CDR2 from the germline V gene are SEHNR and FQNEAQ (reference sequence). The CDR3 region has the DNA TGTGCCAGCAGCTTACCGGCGAGCCGGGAAGAAAGCTCCTACGAGCAGTACTTC. Its protein product is CASSLPASREESSYEQYF.

The CDR3 DNA reads TGTGCCAGCAGCCCGGGGGGGCCCTCGTATGGCTACACCTTC. It specifies CASSPGGPSYGYTF. This chain uses TRBV27 with TRBJ1-2; a weak D match, TRBD1 (6 bases). Germline V CDR1 and CDR2: MNHEY, SMNVEV (reference sequence). The V gene lost 6 bases and the J gene lost 5 bases, with 16 bases spanning the gap. CDR3 size: 14 residues.

The chain employs TRBV20-1 and TRBJ2-7, with 8 positions matching TRBD2. V shed 3 bases and J 4 bases; nucleotides not matched to a gene: 5. CDR1 and CDR2 from the germline V gene are DFQATT and SNEGSKA (reference sequence). The CDR3 runs to 13 residues. The CDR3 DNA follows: TGCAGTGCTAGTCGGGGGGGTGGGTACGAGCAGTACTTC. It yields the protein CSASRGGGYEQYF.

V is TRBV5-1 and J is TRBJ2-1; 9 nucleotides match TRBD2. The CDR3 is 15 residues long. The V segment lost 4 bases and the J segment 3 bases; nucleotides outside the gene matches: 5. The V gene's germline CDR1 is SGHRS and CDR2 YFSETQ. The CDR3 DNA follows: TGCGCCAGCAGCCAAGCGGGGGGCGTCTACAATGAGCAGTTCTTC. It translates to CASSQAGGVYNEQFF.

This clone was counted a single time. V and J are TRBV7-2 and TRBJ2-7, with D perhaps matching TRBD2 (6 bases). V dropped 4 bases and J dropped 2 bases, with 9 bases sitting between them. The V gene's germline CDR1 is SGHTA and CDR2 FQGNSA. The CDR3 is 13 amino acids. CDR3 coding DNA: TGTGCCAGCAGCTGGGGCGGGGCCTACGAGCAGTACTTC. It specifies CASSWGGAYEQYF. Based on the CDR3 plus reference TRBV7-2 and TRBJ2-7, the full variable domain is GAGVSQSPSNKVTEKGKDVELRCDPISGHTALYWYRQSLGQGLEFLIYFQGNSAPDKSGLPSDRFSAERTGGSVSTLTIQRTQQEDSAVYLCASSWGGAYEQYFGPGTRLTVT.

Details on this clone: The same CDR3 can be traced to other DNA sequences in this sample. The chain joins TRBV6-5 to TRBJ1-5; 9 positions agree with TRBD1. V dropped 5 bases and J dropped 5; count of bases not matched to a gene: 1. Germline lookup yields CDR1 MNHEY and CDR2 SVGAGI. CDR3 size: 13 residues. The CDR3, as DNA: TGTGCCAGCAGTCGACAGGGGGATCAGCCCCAGCATTTT. Translated: CASSRQGDQPQHF.

This clone showed up just a few times. The J gene is TRBJ2-3, the V gene TRBV9; 9 nucleotides agree with TRBD2. The CDR3 has 15 residues. Germline loops: CDR1 SGDLS, CDR2 YYNGEE. J was trimmed by 1 base and V by 0 bases; bases with no gene match: 0. CDR3 DNA sequence: TGTGCCAGCAGCGTAGGCGGGGGGGGCACAGATACGCAGTATTTT. This encodes CASSVGGGGTDTQYF.